This entry lists 9 T cell receptor beta chains sequenced from one sample in a study of blood T cell repertoires in COVID-19. Profiled with immunoSEQ multiplex PCR; TCRdb holds only in-frame clones, not every one. The sample lists approximately 270,000 clones; around 85% were seen once. Sequenced sample: peripheral blood. These receptor sequences come from a man older than 75 with acute or convalescent COVID-19.

This clone was recorded only once. The rearrangement joins TRBV27 to TRBJ2-1; 7 bases are shared with TRBD2. The junction had 13 bases not matched to a gene; V was cut back by 4 bases and J by 10 bases. Germline V gene data show CDR1 as MNHEY and CDR2 as SMNVEV (reference sequence). The CDR3 covers 15 residues. The CDR3 nucleotides are TGTGCCAGCAGTTCCCCTGGGGCGGGAGAGAAAGAGCAGTTCTTC. This gives the protein CASSSPGAGEKEQFF.

The chain combines TRBV6-5 with TRBJ1-4, with TRBD1 matching 8 bases. Germline CDR1 reads MNHEY; CDR2 reads SVGAGI. Losses at the gene ends were 2 bases for V and 8 bases for J; bases not matched to a gene: 4. The CDR3 runs 14 residues. CDR3 sequence reads: CASSYGQGSEKLFF. CDR3 DNA: TGTGCCAGCAGTTACGGACAGGGTTCCGAAAAACTGTTTTTT.

The chain couples TRBV10-1 to TRBJ2-3; 7 nucleotides align to TRBD2. Germline trimming cut 6 bases from V and 4 bases from J; bases unmatched to any gene: 16. Germline values: CDR1 WNHNN, CDR2 SYGVQD (reference sequence). This CDR3 spans 17 amino acids. As DNA, the CDR3 is TGCGCCAGCAGCGCGAACCGGATCGCCCGGGGGGCAGATACGCAGTATTTT. This gives the protein CASSANRIARGADTQYF.

J is TRBJ2-4 and V is TRBV4-1, with D maybe TRBD1 (7 bases). The V gene lost 4 bases and the J gene lost 2 bases, with 21 bases spanning the gap. The CDR3 length is 18 residues. The germline gives CDR1 MGHRA, CDR2 YSYEKL. CDR3 DNA sequence: TGCGCCAGCAGCCGGGGGGAAAGGGGGCGATCGACCAAAAACATTCAGTACTTC. This encodes CASSRGERGRSTKNIQYF.

J is TRBJ2-2 and V is TRBV21-1; TRBD1, the table's D call, lacks a check against the DNA. TRBV21-1 corresponds to a pseudogene. The CDR3 runs to 17 residues. CDR3 sequence: CASSKVRETAHTGELFF. The CDR3 DNA reads as TGTGCCAGCAGCAAAGTTCGAGAGACAGCGCACACCGGGGAGCTGTTTTTT.

The chain has TRBV7-3 and TRBJ1-1; D not certain. CDR3 length: 13 residues. V dropped 5 bases and J dropped 1 base, with 8 bases sitting between them. CDR1 SGHTA and CDR2 FQGTGA come from the germline V gene. CDR3 loop: CASSQQTNTEAFF. Here the CDR3 DNA reads TGTGCCAGCAGCCAACAGACGAACACTGAAGCTTTCTTT.

The chain carries TRBV6-6 and TRBJ1-5; 7 bases are a match to TRBD1. Germline CDR1 and CDR2: MNHNY and SVGAGI (reference sequence). The CDR3 has 12 residues. With V trimmed by 10 bases and J by 9 bases, 9 bases remained unmatched. CDR3 residues: CATGTDKGPQHF. CDR3 nucleotide sequence: TGTGCCACAGGGACAGACAAAGGGCCCCAGCATTTT.

CDR3 nucleotides: TGTGCCAGCTCCCCATCCCGGCAGGGTGAAATCAACACTGAAGCTTTCTTT. It yields the protein CASSPSRQGEINTEAFF. The rearrangement links TRBV18 to TRBJ1-1, with a possible D match to TRBD1 (5 bases). The length of the CDR3 is 17 residues. V lost 6 bases, J lost 2 bases, and 22 bases lay in between. The germline gives CDR1 KGHSH, CDR2 LQKENI.

The gene calls are TRBV5-1 and TRBJ2-7, with TRBD2 as a possible D gene (5 bases). This CDR3 spans 14 amino acids. In germline, CDR1 is SGHRS, CDR2 YFSETQ. Trimming stripped 1 base from V and 2 bases from J, with 10 bases between. CDR3 residues: CASSLNRGAYEQYF. In nucleotides, the CDR3 is TGCGCCAGCAGCTTGAACCGGGGAGCCTACGAGCAGTACTTC.